These T cell receptor beta chains were read from a single sample in a study of CD8+CD57+ T cells in acquired aplastic anemia. TCRdb analysed the reads with MiXCR anew, one entry per CDR3 protein. The sample contains around 150,000 distinct CDR3 sequences, 45% to 50% of which appear only once. Sequences were obtained from sorted CD4+, CD8+, or CD8+CD57+ T cells (not recorded which) from PBMCs. The source of these receptors is a human donor with aplastic anemia. CDR3s include the opening cysteine and the closing phenylalanine or tryptophan. A D gene is named only where the DNA matches it firmly. Clone size is shown for a subset of rows, as once, few, many or a class of expanded clone.

CDR3 protein	CDR3 DNA	J gene	clone size	D gene	V gene
CASSGGQVYMNTEAFF	TGTGCCAGTAGTGGGGGGCAGGTATACATGAACACTGAAGCTTTCTTT	TRBJ1-1	many	.	TRBV19
CASRGTGAGNTIYF	TGTGCCAGCAGGGGGACAGGGGCAGGAAACACCATATATTTT	TRBJ1-3	.	TRBD1	TRBV6-1
CASSLGTTYEQYF	TGTGCCAGCAGCTTGGGGACTACCTACGAGCAGTACTTC	TRBJ2-7	.	TRBD2	TRBV7-8
CSAPSSGGYEQYF	TGCAGTGCTCCGAGTAGCGGGGGCTACGAGCAGTACTTC	TRBJ2-7	.	TRBD2	TRBV20-1
CASSPGGFNQPQHF	TGCGCCAGCAGCCCAGGGGGCTTCAATCAGCCCCAGCATTTT	TRBJ1-5	many	TRBD1	TRBV10-1
CASSLGEANTGELFF	TGTGCCAGCAGCCTGGGGGAAGCGAACACCGGGGAGCTGTTTTTT	TRBJ2-2	.	.	TRBV25-1
CSVKTGGLYEQYF	TGCAGTGTTAAGACAGGGGGCTTATACGAGCAGTACTTC	TRBJ2-7	.	TRBD1	TRBV20-1
CATNQGGGQPQHF	TGTGCCACAAATCAGGGGGGGGGTCAGCCCCAGCATTTT	TRBJ1-5	.	TRBD1	TRBV19
CASSFYICSARQGYGYTF	.	TRBJ1-2	once	.	TRBV11-2
CASSRLAGGDTQYF	TGTGCCAGCAGCCGACTAGCGGGAGGGGATACGCAGTATTTT	TRBJ2-3	.	TRBD2	TRBV7-8
CASSPPFGDIQYF	TGTGCCAGCAGCCCGCCTTTCGGGGACATTCAGTACTTC	TRBJ2-4	few	.	TRBV3-1
CASSYGCRVPDTQYF	TGTGCCAGCAGTTACGGGTGCAGGGTCCCAGATACGCAGTATTTT	TRBJ2-3	.	.	TRBV6-2/TRBV6-3
CATSDWAGSEQYF	TGTGCCACCAGTGATTGGGCGGGGTCCGAGCAGTACTTC	TRBJ2-7	few	.	TRBV24-1
CATSDVGQGTDTQYF	TGTGCCACCAGTGACGTAGGGCAGGGAACAGATACGCAGTATTTT	TRBJ2-3	.	.	TRBV24-1
CASSEGLGFGTEAFF	TGTGCCAGCAGCGAGGGACTGGGGTTTGGCACTGAAGCTTTCTTT	TRBJ1-1	many	.	TRBV9
CASSPWTMGIAFF	TGTGCCAGCAGCCCCTGGACCATGGGGATAGCTTTCTTT	TRBJ1-1	.	.	TRBV11-2
CASSFVGGTGYEQYF	TGTGCCAGCAGCTTTGTGGGGGGCACGGGGTACGAGCAGTACTTC	TRBJ2-7	many	.	TRBV7-9
CASSYSTGWTGELFF	TGTGCCAGCAGTTACTCGACAGGGTGGACCGGGGAGCTGTTTTTT	TRBJ2-2	many	TRBD1	TRBV6-5
CAISSGQENSPLHF	TGTGCCATCAGTTCTGGACAGGAGAATTCACCCCTCCACTTT	TRBJ1-6	once	TRBD1	TRBV10-3
CASSVGSLGNTEAFF	TGTGCCAGCAGCGTAGGAAGTCTGGGGAACACTGAGGCTTTCTTT	TRBJ1-1	.	.	TRBV9
CASSTETSANTGELFF	TGTGCCAGTAGTACGGAGACTAGCGCGAACACCGGGGAGCTGTTTTTT	TRBJ2-2	many	TRBD2	TRBV19
CASSSRSYRGETQYF	TGTGCCAGCAGCTCGAGGAGTTACAGGGGTGAGACCCAGTACTTC	TRBJ2-5	once	TRBD1	TRBV7-2
CAISEPTLSTDTQYF	TGTGCCATCAGTGAGCCAACTCTCAGCACAGATACGCAGTATTTT	TRBJ2-3	few	.	TRBV10-3
CASSFRATRSSGNTIYF	TGTGCCAGCAGCTTCCGGGCAACGCGGAGCTCTGGAAACACCATATATTTT	TRBJ1-3	.	.	TRBV11-1
CASSTTSGRMHEQYF	TGTGCCAGCAGCACAACTAGCGGGAGGATGCACGAGCAGTACTTC	TRBJ2-7	.	TRBD2	TRBV7-2
CASSQGLAGDGEQYF	TGCGCCAGCAGCCAAGGGCTAGCGGGAGACGGCGAGCAGTACTTC	TRBJ2-7	.	TRBD2	TRBV4-1
CASSGYDPENTEAFF	TGTGCCAGTAGTGGGTATGACCCCGAGAACACTGAAGCTTTCTTT	TRBJ1-1	many	.	TRBV19
CASSLGRGRGNYGYTF	TGTGCCAGCAGCTTAGGTCGGGGTCGGGGAAACTATGGCTACACCTTC	TRBJ1-2	.	.	TRBV13
CSARGRNYEQYF	TGCAGTGCTAGAGGGAGGAACTACGAGCAGTACTTC	TRBJ2-7	few	.	TRBV20-1
CSVDGVQETQYF	TGCAGCGTTGACGGGGTCCAAGAGACCCAGTACTTC	TRBJ2-5	.	.	TRBV29-1
CASSVQDRSSYNEQFF	TGTGCCAGCAGCGTACAGGACAGGAGCTCCTACAATGAGCAGTTCTTC	TRBJ2-1	.	TRBD1	TRBV9
CASRKMSLPTDTQYF	TGTGCCAGCAGGAAGATGAGCCTCCCCACAGATACGCAGTATTTT	TRBJ2-3	.	.	TRBV11-1
CASSQETGVVQETQYF	TGTGCCAGCAGCCAAGAGACTGGGGTAGTCCAAGAGACCCAGTACTTC	TRBJ2-5	.	.	TRBV4-2
CASSLGQGTEAFF	TGTGCCAGCAGCTTAGGACAGGGCACTGAAGCTTTCTTT	TRBJ1-1	.	TRBD1	TRBV7-2
CASGGNSADTQYF	TGTGCCAGCGGTGGCAATAGCGCAGATACGCAGTATTTT	TRBJ2-3	.	.	TRBV25-1
CASRGYSYNEQFF	TGTGCCAGTAGAGGATACTCCTACAATGAGCAGTTCTTC	TRBJ2-1	many	.	TRBV19